Listed below are T cell receptor beta chains from one sample, sequenced in a study of shared clonotypes between healthy human individuals. Some clones are missing from TCRdb's copy, which holds only in-frame ones; the method was immunoSEQ multiplex PCR. This table holds 1.5 million to 2.5 million clones, roughly 95% found once. The material sequenced was naive CD8+ T cells sorted from blood. Receptors originate from a young man in good health. Each CDR3 is given with its conserved first and last residue. A D gene is named only where the DNA matches it firmly. Rows give clone size only sometimes, using once, few, many, or a class for an expanded clone.

d_gene | j_gene | v_gene | len | abundance | CDR3aa | CDR3nt
TRBD1 | TRBJ1-2 | TRBV25-1 | 14 | few | CASSAGTGAYGYTF | TGTGCCAGCAGTGCAGGGACAGGGGCCTATGGCTACACCTTC
TRBD2 | TRBJ2-3 | TRBV19 | 17 | once | CASSTTGTSGYTDTQYF | TGTGCCAGTAGTACGACCGGGACTAGCGGGTACACAGATACGCAGTATTTT
TRBD2 | TRBJ2-5 | TRBV7-9 | 14 | . | CASSRPGRIETQYF | TGTGCCAGCAGCCGCCCCGGGAGGATAGAGACCCAGTACTTC
TRBD2 | TRBJ2-7 | TRBV7-7 | 12 | . | CATERDGPPGYF | TGTGCTACAGAGCGGGACGGCCCACCGGGGTACTTC
. | TRBJ2-2 | TRBV27 | 14 | . | CASSPSSAAWELFF | TGTGCCAGCAGTCCTTCATCAGCCGCCTGGGAGCTGTTTTTT
. | TRBJ1-4 | TRBV28 | 13 | . | CASSFGEAEKLFF | TGTGCCAGCAGTTTTGGGGAGGCTGAAAAACTGTTTTTT
TRBD2 | TRBJ2-7 | TRBV5-1 | 16 | once | CASSLAGLAGVYEQYF | TGCGCCAGCAGCTTGGCGGGACTAGCGGGAGTATACGAGCAGTACTTC
. | TRBJ2-7 | TRBV4-3 | 17 | . | CASSQDIYGGGGDEQYF | TGCGCCAGCAGCCAAGATATTTACGGGGGAGGCGGGGACGAGCAGTACTTC
. | TRBJ1-6 | TRBV21-1 | 20 | . | CASSKEETRTVFSYNSPLHF | TGTGCCAGCAGCAAAGAGGAGACTCGGACAGTGTTCTCCTATAATTCACCCCTCCACTTT
TRBD1 | TRBJ1-1 | TRBV6-5 | 16 | . | CASSYRIDRGNTEAFF | TGTGCCAGCAGTTACCGAATTGACAGGGGGAACACTGAAGCTTTCTTT
. | TRBJ2-7 | TRBV4-1 | 12 | . | CASSQQGYEQYF | TGCGCCAGCAGCCAACAGGGTTACGAGCAGTACTTC
. | TRBJ2-5 | TRBV7-9 | 13 | . | CASRSTYQETQYF | TGTGCCAGCAGATCGACTTACCAAGAGACCCAGTACTTC
. | TRBJ1-6 | TRBV10-3 | 16 | . | CAISDGWGLSNSPLHF | TGTGCCATCAGTGATGGGTGGGGACTAAGTAATTCACCCCTCCACTTT
. | TRBJ2-3 | TRBV27 | 15 | . | CASSFGAGARDTQYF | TGTGCCAGCAGTTTTGGGGCAGGGGCCCGTGATACGCAGTATTTT